The present TCR beta chain was sequenced within a study of blood T cell repertoires in COVID-19. The wider study: The origin of the acute and convalescent COVID-19 samples was the United States, Italy and Spain. PBMCs, B-cell-depleted T cells, or T cells were the source of the cDNA or gDNA that made up the material.

Original handling: Amplification from reference gene primers served as the basis for estimated nucleated cell counts. Sequencing used immunoSEQ multiplex PCR; TCRdb keeps in-frame clones, though not all of them. Clone size and V and J calls were adopted from that table, with D and trimming inferred from the DNA. The repertoire consists of around 200,000 clones, with 65% to 85% occurring once and the leading ten covering about 4.2%. The sample was peripheral blood. The origin of this receptor is a man between 50 and 59 years old with active or convalescent COVID-19.

The CDR3 sequence: CASSSYSTDTQYF. In DNA, the CDR3 is TGTGCCAGCAGCTCCTATAGCACAGATACGCAGTATTTT. V gene TRBV5-6 combines with J gene TRBJ2-3; D uncertain. This CDR3 spans 13 amino acids. V was pared by 3 bases and J by 0 bases, with 5 bases between. CDR1 and CDR2 (germline): SGHDT, YYEEEE.